This TCR beta chain was recovered during a study of monozygotic twins with inflammatory bowel disease. Each of TCRalpha and TCRbeta cDNA went through two nested PCRs, lasting about 15 and 9 cycles. From the 5' RACE reads, TCRdb lists one entry per CDR3 protein and no DNA. The sample table includes 200,000 to 250,000 distinct CDR3 sequences. The authors drew more than 2 ml of blood from each donor. The CDR3 sequence is 18 residues long. Looked up from germline, CDR1 is SGHRS and CDR2 is YFSETQ. Sequencing was performed on blood. This chain connects TRBV5-1 to TRBJ1-6; there is no DNA to check the TCRdb D call of TRBD1. The receptor was derived from a human donor with ulcerative colitis or Crohn's disease, or a healthy co-twin of an affected twin (not recorded which). The CDR3 loop reads CASSDRQGRSSYNSPLHF.